This T cell receptor beta chain was identified in a study of CD8 T cells in ankylosing spondylitis. Each CDR3 protein gets one entry after TCRdb re-called the 5' RACE reads with MiXCR. The repertoire includes some 340,000 distinct CDR3 sequences, around 15% of them detected once, and about 1% sits in the top ten. V was trimmed by 0 bases and J by 4 bases, leaving 9 bases between them. The germline V gene has CDR1 GTSNPN and CDR2 SVGIG (reference sequence). This CDR3 contains 14 residues. Regarding the study as a whole: Disease-linked clones reportedly concentrated significantly in matched ankylosing spondylitis synovial fluid. There was a TCR beta motif, made of eight highly homologous variants, that appeared characteristic of ankylosing spondylitis blood.

Only a few counts were recorded for this clonotype. No antigen is known for it. V and J are TRBV30 and TRBJ1-4; no reliable D call. Source material: blood, either unsorted or a sorted T cell fraction (not recorded which). This TCR derives from a male donor with ankylosing spondylitis or in good health (not recorded which). CDR3 sequence (DNA): TGTGCCTGGAGTGTGGGCGGTTTTAATGAAAAACTGTTTTTT. Protein sequence: CAWSVGGFNEKLFF.